This T cell receptor (beta chain) was retrieved from a study of OX40 agonist ivuxolimab in advanced cancers. CDR1 and CDR2 (germline): LNHDA, SQIVND (reference sequence). The ends were cut back, 5 bases at V and 0 bases at J, with 17 bases in the middle. The CDR3 sequence is 18 residues long. Profiling relied on immunoSEQ multiplex PCR, and the TCRdb table lists in-frame clones only, not all of them. The repertoire holds roughly 74,000 clones, with about 90% as singletons. V is TRBV19 and J is TRBJ1-6; D uncertain. The TCR sequence derives from an adult with an advanced solid tumor such as melanoma, head and neck, liver or kidney cancer. The sequencing here drew on CD4+ or CD8+ T cells sorted from blood, taken in a trial of the OX40 agonist ivuxolimab. The chain's CDR3 is CASSAMTHSSSYNSPLHF. The DNA for the CDR3 is TGTGCCAGTAGTGCTATGACCCATTCCAGCTCCTATAATTCACCCCTCCACTTT.